The clone carrying this T cell receptor beta chain was detected only a few times. At one end the junction does not follow the germline gene, possibly because of a read error. The data originate from a study of T cell repertoires in cytomegalovirus infection. MiXCR, run by TCRdb on the reads, gives a single entry per CDR3 protein. Of about 530,000 distinct CDR3 sequences listed, about 26% are singletons. CDR3 size: 15 residues. Germline CDR1 reads SSHAT; CDR2 reads FNYEAQ (reference sequence). The TCR sequence derives from a human donor in good health (CMV status not recorded). Some clones in this sample may be carry-over from other donors' samples. This chain connects TRBV7-7 to TRBJ2-3; TRBD1 agrees at 7 bases. Sequences were obtained from PBMCs. The CDR3 region is CASSRRGQSTDTQYF. As DNA, the CDR3 is TGTGCTAGCAGCCGACGGGGACAGAGCACAGATACGCAGTATTTT.